This passage covers 30 T cell receptor beta chains from one sample sequenced in a study of Graves' ophthalmopathy and Graves' hyperthyroidism. Beta-chain TCR CDR3 regions were amplified from RNA transcripts. The library came from an HTBI-primed first-round RT-PCR and a second-round multiplex PCR. TCRdb used MiXCR to reprocess the multiplex PCR reads, holding one entry per CDR3 protein. The sample has about 480,000 distinct CDR3 sequences, roughly an eighth seen once. The sequenced sample was blood. These receptor sequences come from a woman aged 25 to 45 with Graves' ophthalmopathy.

This clonotype was recorded many times. This sequence joins TRBV6-1 and TRBJ1-2; possible D gene TRBD1, 5 bases. Germline assignment: CDR1 MNHNS and CDR2 SASEGT. Between the trimmed V and J ends, which lost 7 bases and 6 bases, there was a span of 12 bases. This CDR3 has 12 residues. DNA of the CDR3: TGTGCCAGCAAGGACGGGGGTCATGGCTACACCTTC. It translates to CASKDGGHGYTF.

In DNA form, the CDR3 reads TGTGCCAGCAGCTTAGACCCTCCCCGAGGGCCGAGGGATTCACCCCTCCACTTT. Its protein is CASSLDPPRGPRDSPLHF. The V and J genes are TRBV11-3 and TRBJ1-6, with no clear D. V was pared by 0 bases and J by 8 bases, with 20 bases between. CDR3 length: 18 residues. Germline V CDR1 and CDR2: SGHNT, YENEEA.

This clonotype occurred a few times. Sequence at one end of the junction differs from germline and may be a read error. The J gene is TRBJ2-2, the V gene TRBV5-1; no clear D. Germline CDR1 reads SGHRS; CDR2 reads YFSETQ. The CDR3 extends over 12 amino acids. The CDR3 here is CASSWNAGELFF. CDR3 in DNA: TGCGCCAGCAGCTGGAACGCCGGGGAGCTGTTTTTT.

This clonotype has at least ten counts. The gene calls are TRBV6-5 and TRBJ2-7; D is ambiguous. There are 13 residues in the CDR3. With 7 bases removed from V and 0 bases from J, the gap between germline ends came to 10 bases. Per the germline V gene, CDR1 is MNHEY and CDR2 is SVGAGI. CDR3 protein: CASTSRSSYEQYF. The CDR3 DNA reads TGTGCCAGCACCTCCAGAAGCTCCTACGAGCAGTACTTC.

This clonotype was detected ten times or more. The chain employs TRBV7-9 and TRBJ2-7; tentatively, D is TRBD1 or TRBD2 (6 bases each). Trimming removed 2 bases at V and 1 base at J, with 15 bases between. CDR3 length: 16 residues. Germline V lookup: CDR1 SEHNR, CDR2 FQNEAQ (reference sequence). The CDR3 loop is CASSLRGEGSSYEQYF. The CDR3 nucleotides are TGTGCCAGCAGCTTAAGGGGGGAAGGTTCGTCCTACGAGCAGTACTTC.

This clonotype has ten or more counts. V gene TRBV6-5 combines with J gene TRBJ2-7, with D perhaps matching TRBD1 (5 bases). Germline CDR1 is MNHEY and CDR2 is SVGAGI. V lost 2 bases and J 3 bases, leaving 17 bases between the germline ends. The CDR3 extends over 16 amino acids. The CDR3 nucleotides read TGTGCCAGCAGTTACCTTATGACAGACCCGCACTACGAGCAGTACTTC. It encodes CASSYLMTDPHYEQYF.

This clonotype was recorded many times. The V and J genes are TRBV27 and TRBJ2-7; D is unresolved. Germline lookup yields CDR1 MNHEY and CDR2 SMNVEV (reference sequence). The V and J ends lost 4 bases and 2 bases respectively, with 12 bases between them. This CDR3 is 14 amino acids long. The CDR3 sequence: CASSYRRRPYEQYF. CDR3 bases: TGTGCCAGCAGTTACCGCCGGCGGCCCTACGAGCAGTACTTC.

This clonotype appeared many times. The V call is TRBV15, the J call TRBJ1-5; D is undetermined. CDR1 is LNHNV and CDR2 is YYDKDF in the germline V gene (reference sequence). Trimming shortened V by 0 bases and J by 4 bases, and 10 bases separated the two germline ends. This CDR3 has 15 amino acids. In nucleotides, the CDR3 is TGTGCCACCAGCAGAGATAATAACCTAAATCAGCCCCAGCATTTT. It specifies CATSRDNNLNQPQHF.

This clonotype was detected a few times. The rearrangement joins TRBV12-3 or TRBV12-4 to TRBJ2-5; D possibly corresponds to TRBD2 (7 bases). The CDR3 totals 16 residues. V lost 6 bases, J lost 2 bases, and 19 bases lay in between. The CDR3 sequence: CASSPGQGREQETQYF. The CDR3 bases are TGTGCCAGCAGCCCCGGGCAGGGGAGGGAGCAAGAGACCCAGTACTTC.

This clonotype has more than one count but fewer than ten. This chain connects TRBV6-5 to TRBJ2-7; 7 bases agree with TRBD1. The CDR3 extends over 16 amino acids. The germline gives CDR1 MNHEY, CDR2 SVGAGI. The ends lost 4 bases at V and 2 bases at J; junction bases unmatched: 11. The chain's CDR3 is CASSFHRDSVTYEQYF. The CDR3 region has the DNA TGTGCCAGCAGTTTCCACCGGGACAGTGTAACCTACGAGCAGTACTTC.

This clonotype was found many times. V gene TRBV3-1 combines with J gene TRBJ1-2; 7 bases fit TRBD1. J lost 4 bases, V lost 3 bases, and 5 bases had no gene match. The germline V gene has CDR1 LGHDT and CDR2 YNNKEL (reference sequence). There are 14 residues in the CDR3. The CDR3 bases are TGTGCCAGCAGCCATCGACAGGGAGGCTATGGCTACACCTTC. Translated: CASSHRQGGYGYTF. Variable domain in full (rest from reference TRBV3-1 and TRBJ1-2): DTAVSQTPKYLVTQMGNDKSIKCEQNLGHDTMYWYKQDSKKFLKIMFSYNNKELIINETVPNRFSPKSPDKAHLNLHINSLELGDSAVYFCASSHRQGGYGYTFGSGTRLTVV.

This clonotype was seen many times. This chain links TRBV7-9 with TRBJ1-1, with D uncertain. The V gene's germline CDR1 is SEHNR and CDR2 FQNEAQ (reference sequence). V was pared by 5 bases and J by 7 bases, with 8 bases between. This CDR3 spans 11 amino acids. The CDR3 here is CASSTGNEAFF. In nucleotides, the CDR3 is TGTGCCAGCAGCACGGGGAATGAAGCTTTCTTT.

This clonotype showed up many times. The V call is TRBV12-3 or TRBV12-4, the J call TRBJ1-1; D is possibly TRBD1 (6 bases). V was shortened by 3 bases and J by 3 bases, with 17 bases between the two germline ends. This CDR3 comprises 16 residues. CDR3 nucleotide sequence: TGTGCCAGCAGTTTGGGAATCAGGGGATTGGACACTGAAGCTTTCTTT. Its translation is CASSLGIRGLDTEAFF.

The chain uses TRBV11-2 and TRBJ1-1; no firm D call. The V and J ends lost 5 bases and 5 bases respectively, with 24 bases between them. Germline-derived CDR1 and CDR2 are SGHAT and FQNNGV. This CDR3 region has 17 residues. CDR3 sequence: CASSPLSSVGRRTEAFF. CDR3 coding DNA: TGTGCCAGCAGCCCCCTATCGTCAGTGGGCAGAAGAACTGAAGCTTTCTTT. The whole variable domain, remainder taken from reference TRBV11-2 and TRBJ1-1, is EAGVAQSPRYKIIEKRQSVAFWCNPISGHATLYWYQQILGQGPKLLIQFQNNGVVDDSQLPKDRFSAERLKGVDSTLKIQPAKLEDSAVYLCASSPLSSVGRRTEAFFGQGTRLTVV.

Only a few counts were recorded for this clonotype. The chain joins TRBV9 to TRBJ1-1, with 7 nucleotides matching TRBD1. Germline CDR1 reads SGDLS; CDR2 reads YYNGEE. This CDR3 comprises 13 residues. V lost 0 bases, J lost 14 bases, and 10 bases stayed unmatched. The CDR3 here is CASSVEHGTAYFF. Here the CDR3 DNA reads TGTGCCAGCAGCGTAGAGCACGGGACAGCCTACTTCTTT.

The gene calls are TRBV6-1 and TRBJ2-5; perhaps TRBD2 as D (5 bases). Germline lookup yields CDR1 MNHNS and CDR2 SASEGT. This CDR3 has 17 amino acids. The V and J ends lost 0 bases and 4 bases respectively, with 18 bases between them. The CDR3 sequence is CASSEAIGGSGGETQYF. The CDR3 DNA reads as TGTGCCAGCAGTGAAGCAATAGGTGGCAGCGGTGGAGAGACCCAGTACTTC.

This clonotype was counted at least ten times. The chain has TRBV6-1 and TRBJ2-7, with TRBD1 as a possible D gene (6 bases). V lost 8 bases, J lost 0 bases, and 11 bases lay in between. CDR1 and CDR2 from the germline V gene are MNHNS and SASEGT. The CDR3 is made up of 13 amino acids. CDR3 DNA sequence: TGTGCCAGCCGGGACACTAGCTCCTACGAGCAGTACTTC. Translation: CASRDTSSYEQYF.

To note about this clonotype: Given a much more abundant clone one base away, this may be a read error. V gene TRBV30 combines with J gene TRBJ1-2; TRBD1 might be the D (6 bases). Germline CDR1 GTSNPN, CDR2 SVGIG (reference sequence). The CDR3 is made up of 12 amino acids. This chain's CDR3 is CAWGVQGNGYTF. The CDR3 nucleotides are TGTGCCTGGGGTGTACAGGGTAATGGCTACACCTTC.

This clonotype was recorded at least ten times. The V and J genes are TRBV12-3 or TRBV12-4 and TRBJ2-2; D is ambiguous. The length of the CDR3 is 15 residues. V lost 5 bases, J lost 2 bases, and 12 bases lay in between. The CDR3 reads CASSPFTANTGELFF. The CDR3, as DNA: TGTGCCAGCAGTCCGTTTACAGCCAACACCGGGGAGCTGTTTTTT.

This clonotype was seen ten or more times. The chain employs TRBV7-8 and TRBJ1-6, with no clear D. CDR1 and CDR2 (germline): SGHVS, FQNEAQ. The CDR3 extends over 13 amino acids. V lost 1 base, J lost 8 bases, and 6 bases lay in between. The CDR3 sequence: CASSLVKDSPLHF. CDR3 sequence (DNA): TGTGCCAGCAGCTTAGTCAAGGATTCACCCCTCCACTTT.

This clonotype was seen many times. CDR3 sequence (DNA): TGTGCCAGCAGTGTGGAGGTGCGGCAGCCCCAGCATTTT. It is translated as CASSVEVRQPQHF. V usage is TRBV6-1 and J usage is TRBJ1-5, with D hard to call. Germline CDR1 is MNHNS and CDR2 is SASEGT. Trimming pared 4 bases from V and 7 bases from J, leaving 11 bases between. The CDR3 extends over 13 amino acids.

The V and J genes are TRBV12-3 or TRBV12-4 and TRBJ2-7; 8 bases align to TRBD2. The CDR3 is made up of 14 amino acids. V lost 6 bases to trimming and J lost 5 bases; unmatched junction nucleotides: 9. This CDR3 is CASRPVGGAHEQYV. The CDR3 coding sequence is TGTGCCAGCAGGCCGGTCGGGGGGGCCCACGAGCAGTACGTC.

Ten or more counts support this clonotype. The chain recombines TRBV6-2 or TRBV6-3 with TRBJ2-5, with 9 bases identical to TRBD2. Germline assignment: CDR1 MNHEY and CDR2 SVGEGT. This CDR3 contains 14 residues. J gave up 6 bases and V 7 bases, and 9 bases lay outside the gene matches. The CDR3 DNA is TGTGCCAGCATTCTAGCGGGACATATGAAGACCCAGTACTTC. This translates into CASILAGHMKTQYF.

This clonotype was counted ten times or more. The chain recombines TRBV28 with TRBJ1-1; 8 bases align to TRBD1. Trimming took 3 bases from V and 0 from J; bases not matched to a gene: 6. From germline, CDR1 is MDHEN and CDR2 SYDVKM. The CDR3 loop spans 16 amino acids. CDR3 sequence: CASSFRGLTMNTEAFF. CDR3 coding DNA: TGTGCCAGCAGTTTCAGGGGGCTAACGATGAACACTGAAGCTTTCTTT. The variable domain in full, with the rest retrieved from reference TRBV28 and TRBJ1-1, is DVKVTQSSRYLVKRTGEKVFLECVQDMDHENMFWYRQDPGLGLRLIYFSYDVKMKEKGDIPEGYSVSREKKERFSLILESASTNQTSMYLCASSFRGLTMNTEAFFGQGTRLTVV.

This clonotype came up many times. The chain combines TRBV28 with TRBJ1-5; D is uncertain. Germline V CDR1 and CDR2: MDHEN, SYDVKM. V lost 5 bases to trimming and J lost 8 bases, with 16 bases between them. The CDR3 is made up of 14 amino acids. CDR3 nucleotides: TGTGCCAGCAGTGTGGCGTTGGAGATCAAGCCCCAGCATTTT. This codes for CASSVALEIKPQHF.

Points on this clonotype: Here the CDR3 omits its conserved ending phenylalanine or tryptophan, so a read error is the likely source. The limits of the CDR3 on the DNA are not certain, so only TCRdb's listed CDR3 is given. The rearrangement joins TRBV12-3 or TRBV12-4 to TRBJ1-1. From its first to its last residue, the CDR3 has 14 amino acids. The CDR3 protein is CASSLETVNTEACV.

This clonotype was detected many times. The chain uses TRBV28 and TRBJ1-2; a possible D gene is TRBD1 (6 bases). From germline, CDR1 is MDHEN and CDR2 SYDVKM. Trimming cost V 8 bases and J 10 bases, with 17 bases left between them. The CDR3 consists of 12 residues. CDR3 nucleotides: TGTGCCAGCTCCTCCCCCGGACAGCCCTACACCTTC. It specifies CASSSPGQPYTF.

This clonotype showed up many times. The chain links TRBV6-2 or TRBV6-3 to TRBJ1-5; D unclear. Germline V gives CDR1 MNHEY, CDR2 SVGEGT. V lost 0 bases and J 1 base, leaving 22 bases between the germline ends. The CDR3 totals 20 residues. CDR3 DNA: TGTGCCAGCAGTTACTCGACCACGGGATTTGATCCCTCAAGCAATCAGCCCCAGCATTTT. This codes for CASSYSTTGFDPSSNQPQHF.

This clonotype was found a few times. Since no conserved phenylalanine or tryptophan closes the CDR3, a read error is the likely cause. Because the CDR3's place on the DNA is in doubt, the DNA is left out and the CDR3 is given as listed by TCRdb. This sequence joins TRBV10-3 and TRBJ1-5; TRBD1 is the table's D call, not checked against the DNA. Germline CDR1 is ENHRY and CDR2 is SYGVKD. The CDR3 contains 17 residues when both ends are counted. CDR3 loop: CAIGRQGGMGSNQPQQL.

This clonotype has ten or more counts. V usage is TRBV7-9 and J usage is TRBJ2-7; 9 positions match TRBD2. The CDR3 has 13 residues. Germline loops: CDR1 SEHNR, CDR2 FQNEAQ (reference sequence). V was pared by 7 bases and J by 4 bases, with 5 bases of the junction left unmatched. The CDR3 sequence: CASTGSGSYEQYF. CDR3 nucleotide sequence: TGTGCCAGCACTGGTAGCGGGAGTTACGAGCAGTACTTC.